This T cell receptor beta chain derives from a study of cytomegalovirus exposure and HLA in healthy donors (dated by TCRdb to the late 2010s). Background on the whole study: According to an earlier analysis of a few hundred of the donors, about 179 million T cells yielded 120 million or so unique TCR beta sequences and about 300 Gb of sequence data. Typing coverage differed by locus: A, B, C, DRB1 and DQB1 were typed in about 620-630 donors, DQA1 in around 500, DPA1 in 606, and DPB1 in 400 to 490. In a later analysis, previously published TCR beta repertoires from 550 to 750 donors were re-analyzed and high-resolution HLA genotyping was added so that TCR occurrence patterns could be studied. Across approximately 400 genotyped donors of the cohort, an average of about 240,000 unique TCR beta nucleotide sequences per donor were sequenced, and roughly 20% of those sequences were non-productive. In a later genetic analysis, genome-wide SNP genotypes for about three fifths of the roughly 670 donors were used, and that subset was treated as a discovery cohort. To predict cytomegalovirus infection status, the study combined high-throughput TCR immunosequencing, statistical association of individual TCRs with disease status, and machine learning. Alongside the repertoire data, information on donor age, sex, ethnicity and CMV serostatus was compiled. Using immunosequencing, the study profiled T cell repertoires from roughly 650 subjects and related those repertoires to cytomegalovirus serostatus. Roughly 320 gigabases of sequencing data and 70 million to 100 million unique TCR sequences made up an early release that covered roughly 670 HLA-typed donors. Besides the first cohort of hundreds of subjects, a separate validation cohort made up of over a hundred different subjects was used. The study was designed to test whether signatures of past pathogen exposure could be identified by cataloging public T cell receptors. An earlier analysis of fewer than 700 of the donors applied high-throughput TCR beta sequencing to assess whether each TCR beta V gene segment acted as functional or pseudogenic. A handful of DR-DQ haplotypes were handled as single units for association and clustering because linkage in the cohort was strong. Every repertoire in the discovery cohort had been generated on one and the same sequencing platform. The later analysis used no new phenotypic data to find candidate immune exposures, relying instead on TCR beta sequences and their occurrence across donors. Of the roughly 400 genotyped donors, more than 75% were placed in the genetic ancestry cluster associated with self-reported Caucasian donors. Class I and class II HLA loci were covered by the typing at four-digit resolution.

As concerns this clone: Its antigen remains unidentified. Per-nucleotide qualities are absent, and no much larger clonotype sits a single base away.

The method was the immunoSEQ multiplex PCR assay. For the multiplex PCR, a mixture combining 60 forward primers for TCR Vbeta segments and 13 reverse primers for TCR Jbeta segments was used. The CDR3 region of rearranged TCR beta genes was amplified from genomic DNA by a multiplex PCR assay. The amplified TCR beta libraries were sequenced on the Illumina HiSeq System as 87-base-pair reads. Under the source paper's analysis protocol: In a later analysis, 80 million or so unique TCR beta chains were counted across the roughly 610 repertoires, and approximately 9.9 million of these chains were shared by at least two donors. Raw reads were error-corrected and collapsed into unique sequences by a nearest-neighbor algorithm in which closely related sequences were merged to remove PCR and sequencing errors. CDR3 sequences were aligned to IMGT reference sequences to assign V, D and J gene segments. For a sequence to be retained, at least a six-nucleotide match to both a V gene segment and a J gene segment was required. Rearrangements were classified as productive when the CDR3 lacked stop codons and remained in frame with V and J, and all other rearrangements were classified as non-productive. Following IMGT convention, CDR3 was defined as the stretch from the second conserved V-encoded cysteine up to the conserved J-encoded phenylalanine. In an earlier analysis of around 600 of the donors, sequences lacking an unambiguous match to a single V gene segment were excluded. An earlier analysis of around 600 of the donors classified V segments as functional when productive rearrangements were above 56.7% and as segregating when the standard deviation between donors was above 5%. To diagnose cytomegalovirus status from the catalog of TCR beta chain sequences, a statistical classification framework was built. V and J gene assignment, in a later analysis, came from comparing TCR nucleotide sequences with IMGT/GENE-DB human TR gene sequences. A later analysis assigned CDR3 sequences and most-parsimonious VDJ recombination scenarios with the TCRdist pipeline. A later analysis defined each TCR beta chain by its CDR3 amino acid sequence plus V-gene family, and excluded reads lacking a unique V-gene family. As a way to deal with suspected cross-contamination and a sequencing artifact, a later analysis dropped 592 nucleotide sequences that were highly shared and had low generation probability. In a later analysis, a clonal expansion index was calculated for each public chain from normalized within-repertoire ranks of inferred template counts. In a later analysis, generation probabilities were computed with a VDJ recombination model fitted to out-of-frame rearrangements, and the resulting probabilities were checked against IGoR. In a later analysis, TCR-TCR, TCR-HLA and TCR-CMV co-occurrence was scored with hypergeometric tests, and a repertoire-size bias correction was applied to TCR pairs. False discovery rates were estimated in a later analysis by permuting HLA or CMV assignments 20 times. In a later analysis, co-occurring TCRs were grouped with DBSCAN, and TCRdist sequence similarity was added when clustering was performed within HLA-allele-positive subsets. For co-occurrence clustering, repertoires with fewer than 30,000 or more than 120,000 public chains were excluded, along with 4 to 6 repertoires with anomalous nucleotide sharing. TCRdb took this table from immuneACCESS and kept in-frame rearrangements with V and J called. Such tables lack part of the clones; where checked against another copy, unresolved V genes explain under half of the gap, and the rest is unexplained. V and J calls and clone size are those listed in that table; D and trimming were worked out from the DNA. Recorded for this sample are about 240,000 clones; around 80% of them occurred a single time. Around 0.45% of the sample is in the top ten clones.

In total, approximately 610 healthy bone marrow donors made up the cohort. At the time of sampling, all cohort members were nominally healthy, though unrecorded immune exposures were likely present. The donor was CMV seronegative and was included in the group of under 450 seronegative cohort members. Every donor gave a peripheral blood sample, and the peripheral blood mononuclear cells from that sample were used for TCR beta sequencing. The Qiagen DNeasy Blood Extraction Kit was used to extract genomic DNA from the blood cell samples. The paper's findings and limits, for the study overall: Roughly uniform sequencing depth across donors was assumed in presence/absence analyses, although this assumption may not hold. Because HLA typing was unavailable for some donors at each locus, only the typed subset was used in association tests. A group of highly shared sequence variants was considered likely to be a technical artifact of the sequencing pipeline. The study listed 150 to 200 TCR beta chains as associated with cytomegalovirus. In a later analysis, the rate of TCR association differed among HLA loci, with DRB1 alleles having the most associated TCRs and HLA-C alleles having the fewest. Linkage disequilibrium might explain the correlated functional status among segregating V segments, but an unknown experimental factor could not be ruled out. Specific HLA alleles were associated with 15,000 to 20,000 TCR beta sequences at a false discovery rate of 0.05 in a later analysis. Some IMGT-functional V segments, including TRBV6-2 and TRBV6-3, could not be told apart with the 87-base-pair reads, so those segments were excluded. The classifier was reported to diagnose cytomegalovirus status with high specificity and sensitivity in both the original cohort and the validation cohort. An association between a missense DCLRE1C variant and V-gene and J-gene trimming of TCR beta chains was found in a later genetic analysis and replicated in an independent cohort. The cohort was sequenced for TCR beta chains only, and without alpha or paired-chain data the features that could be detected were limited. Most CMV-associated TCR beta chains appeared to be HLA-restricted in a later analysis, and the HLA associations seemed to be driven largely by CMV exposure. A further reported finding was that TCR beta sequences accurately predicted the HLA-A and HLA-B alleles for most subjects in the first cohort. According to a later genetic analysis, donors in an Asian-associated ancestry cluster had fewer N-insertions in productive TCRs than the approximately 650-donor mean. The authors suggested that the approach could potentially be generalized to other disease states and immunological phenotypes. Assigning TCR associations to individual alleles was difficult when HLA alleles, especially DR and DQ, strongly co-occurred. In an earlier analysis of more than 500 of the donors, most TCR beta V segments appeared in productive rearrangements about 90% or about 30% of the time, broadly matching IMGT annotations. In a later analysis, several top co-occurrence clusters were reported to appear linked to parvovirus B19, influenza, CMV and Epstein-Barr virus. The earlier analysis of approximately 560 of the donors excluded fewer than 20 rarely observed V segments, including chromosome 9 orphons, because counts were too low. For the cohort, immune exposure information was limited to CMV serostatus. Three of the identified cytomegalovirus-associated TCR beta chains were confirmed in vitro to be specific for cytomegalovirus antigens. While some public TCRs were present in many individuals, most TCR sequences turned up only very rarely across donors. A later analysis found that HLA-associated TCR beta chains were more clonally expanded and had lower generation probabilities than equally common non-associated chains.

The germline V gene yields SGDLS for CDR1 and YYNGEE for CDR2. The CDR3 contains 16 residues, cysteine and phenylalanine counted. Only the CDR3 DNA is retained, 48 bases long and in frame from the first base. Relative to germline, V is missing 3 bases and J is missing 8 bases, with 12 bases of the junction outside any gene match. The clonotype comes from a boy younger than 18 in good health and CMV-seronegative. The rearranged chain carries TRBV9 and TRBJ1-4; 8 middle bases align to TRBD1. The sequenced sample was PBMCs. The nucleotide sequence is TGTGCCAGCAGCGCCCTCCCGGACAGGGTAGGGGAAAAACTGTTTTTT. This is translated as CASSALPDRVGEKLFF.